The table lists the clone carrying this TCR beta chain with a few counts. Its antigen remains unidentified. The study reverse transcribed the entire isolated RNA, so it sequenced expressed TCRB transcripts. This table comes from immunoSEQ multiplex PCR, and its TCRdb copy is limited to in-frame clones, with some not included. The table has approximately 150,000 clones, almost 65% seen once; the top ten hold 0.08% to 0.09%. CD45RO/CCR7/CD25/CD127/CD95/CD27 separated CD4+ naive, central memory, regulatory and stem cell-like memory cells by sorting. The data stem from a study of beta chain features in type 1 diabetes. On the study more broadly: No age, gender or cell yield differences were seen between patients and healthy donors. Broader study findings: More deletions and fewer insertions at VDJ junctions were found in patients with type 1 diabetes. The naive, central memory and Treg TCRB repertoires of patients appeared to be more similar to one another than those of healthy donors. Researchers report that Type 1 diabetes patients had moderately but significantly shorter TCRB CDR3s across all four CD4+ subsets.

The source material was naive CD4+ T cells from blood. The TCR originated in a young man with type 1 diabetes.

The CDR3 DNA sequence: TGCAGCGTCGACAGGGGGCGCGTCGGGGAGCTGTTTTTT. It yields the protein CSVDRGRVGELFF. This chain joins TRBV29-1 and TRBJ2-2; 10 nucleotides align to TRBD1. Germline CDR1 SQVTM, CDR2 ANQGSEA. The CDR3 consists of 13 residues. The V gene end was trimmed by 6 bases and the J gene end by 7 bases; junction bases not matched to a gene: 5.